This is a list of T cell receptor beta chains from one sample in a study of blood T cell repertoires in COVID-19. Repertoires were generated with immunoSEQ multiplex PCR, while TCRdb's copy carries only in-frame clones and drops some. The sample has roughly 60,000 clones; more than 80% are singletons. Sequencing input: peripheral blood. The receptors derive from a man older than 75 with acute or convalescent COVID-19. CDR3s include the opening cysteine and the closing phenylalanine or tryptophan. A D gene is named only where the DNA matches it firmly. The size entry is marked missing in some rows and otherwise reads once, few, many or a size class.

cdr3_nt,cdr3_aa,v_call,d_call,clone_size,j_call
TGTGCCAGCAGTTATCAGGGTCCGAACACTGAAGCTTTCTTT,CASSYQGPNTEAFF,TRBV27,NA,NA,TRBJ1-1
TGTGCCAGCAGCGTAGTCGGGGTTTACAATGAGCAGTTCTTC,CASSVVGVYNEQFF,TRBV9,NA,NA,TRBJ2-1
TGTGCCAGCAGCCAAGCGGTATCGTCGAACACTGAAGCTTTCTTT,CASSQAVSSNTEAFF,TRBV4-2,NA,once,TRBJ1-1
TGCGCCAGCAGCTTGCTTACAGGGCCTAGCACAGATACGCAGTATTTT,CASSLLTGPSTDTQYF,TRBV5-1,NA,NA,TRBJ2-3
TGCGCCAGCAGCTTGCAAGCGGGGCCCAATGAGCAGTTCTTC,CASSLQAGPNEQFF,TRBV5-1,TRBD2,NA,TRBJ2-1
TGCGCCAGCAGCCACCCACAGGGTACCCATTACTCCTACGAGCAGTACTTC,CASSHPQGTHYSYEQYF,TRBV4-1,NA,NA,TRBJ2-7
TGTGCCAGCAGTCGCGCCGGGGAGCTGTTTTTT,CASSRAGELFF,TRBV6-5,NA,NA,TRBJ2-2
TGTGCCAGTAGTATAACAGGGGTTAGAGCTGAAGCTTTCTTT,CASSITGVRAEAFF,TRBV19,TRBD1,NA,TRBJ1-1
TGTGCCAGCAGCAATAGGGGGACCACTGAAGCTTTCTTT,CASSNRGTTEAFF,TRBV12-3/TRBV12-4,NA,NA,TRBJ1-1
TGTGCCAGCAGACCAGCGGGGCCCTCCTACGAGCAGTACTTC,CASRPAGPSYEQYF,TRBV6-6,TRBD2,NA,TRBJ2-7
TGTGCCAGCAGCTTTACCAGTTCGAACACCGGGGAGCTGTTTTTT,CASSFTSSNTGELFF,TRBV5-5,NA,NA,TRBJ2-2
TGTGCCAGCAGACTTATTCGGGGGTTCGCCGGGGAGCTGTTTTTT,CASRLIRGFAGELFF,TRBV7-2,NA,NA,TRBJ2-2
TGTGCCAGCAGTGTTATCGAGGGACAGGGCTCAGATACGCAGTATTTT,CASSVIEGQGSDTQYF,TRBV2,TRBD1,NA,TRBJ2-3
TGTGCCATCAGTGTTCAGGGGGAGAATTCACCCCTCCACTTT,CAISVQGENSPLHF,TRBV10-3,TRBD1,NA,TRBJ1-6
TGTGCCACCAGTGATTCAAAGGGAGGAAGCAATCAGCCCCAGCATTTT,CATSDSKGGSNQPQHF,TRBV24-1,NA,NA,TRBJ1-5
TGTGCCAGCAGCCAAGGTGGGACAGGGAGCTACAATGAGCAGTTCTTC,CASSQGGTGSYNEQFF,TRBV3-1/TRBV3-2,TRBD1,NA,TRBJ2-1
TGTGCCAGCAGAAGCCCGGGACTAGGGGCCGCCGGGGAGCTGTTTTTT,CASRSPGLGAAGELFF,TRBV2,TRBD2,NA,TRBJ2-2
TGTGCCAGCAGCTTAGGTGGTCGGCAGGGAAATTCACCCCTCCACTTT,CASSLGGRQGNSPLHF,TRBV7-8,NA,NA,TRBJ1-6
TGTGCCAGCAGCCCCAGGACTAGCGGGGGGGCAGCGTACGAGCAGTACTTC,CASSPRTSGGAAYEQYF,TRBV5-4,TRBD2,NA,TRBJ2-7
TGTGCCAGCAGCCAATTACAACTGAACACTGAAGCTTTCTTT,CASSQLQLNTEAFF,TRBV16,NA,NA,TRBJ1-1
TGTGCCAGCAGACCACAGGGGACGAACACCGGGGAGCTGTTTTTT,CASRPQGTNTGELFF,TRBV2,TRBD1,NA,TRBJ2-2
TGTGCCAGCAGTTACTCAGGACAGGGCATGAACACTGAAGCTTTCTTT,CASSYSGQGMNTEAFF,TRBV6-5,TRBD1,NA,TRBJ1-1
TGTGCCAGTATCATGGGAGGCTTTACCTCTGGAAACACCATATATTTT,CASIMGGFTSGNTIYF,TRBV19,NA,NA,TRBJ1-3
TGTGCCACCAGCAGGACTCAATCAGGGGTAGAGACCCAGTACTTC,CATSRTQSGVETQYF,TRBV15,NA,NA,TRBJ2-5
TGTGCCATCGGGGGATGGGACACCGGGGAGCTGTTTTTT,CAIGGWDTGELFF,TRBV19,NA,NA,TRBJ2-2
TGTGCCAGTACCGAAAAGAGGGATATCTCACCCCTCCACTTT,CASTEKRDISPLHF,TRBV19,NA,NA,TRBJ1-6
TGTGCCAGCAGGGTACAGGGGGCCATGAACACTGAAGCTTTCTTT,CASRVQGAMNTEAFF,TRBV2,TRBD1,NA,TRBJ1-1
TGTGCCAGCAGCCTCCAGGACAGCCGCGTTCAGGGCTACACCTTC,CASSLQDSRVQGYTF,TRBV2,NA,few,TRBJ1-2
TGTGCCAGCAGTGAACTGGGCAGGGAAGATACGCAGTATTTT,CASSELGREDTQYF,TRBV2,NA,NA,TRBJ2-3
TGCGCCAGCAGCTTGGTCACAGGGCCCACTAACTATGGCTACACCTTC,CASSLVTGPTNYGYTF,TRBV5-1,NA,NA,TRBJ1-2
TGTGCCAGTAAACGGTCCGACAGGACCTACGAGCAGTACTTC,CASKRSDRTYEQYF,TRBV19,NA,once,TRBJ2-7
TGTGCCAGCAGCAACAATGCAGGGGGTAGGGCAGATACGCAGTATTTT,CASSNNAGGRADTQYF,TRBV13,TRBD1,NA,TRBJ2-3
TGCGCCAGCAGCTTGGACGGGGGGGCTGGAAACACCATATATTTT,CASSLDGGAGNTIYF,TRBV5-1,NA,NA,TRBJ1-3
TGTGCCAGCATTCCGGGACAGGGGGTTGATGAAAAACTGTTTTTT,CASIPGQGVDEKLFF,TRBV2,TRBD1,few,TRBJ1-4
TGTGCCAGCAGCAAAAAACAGGGGCCAGCCTCCCTTTACGAGCAGTACTTC,CASSKKQGPASLYEQYF,TRBV21-1,NA,NA,TRBJ2-7
TGCGCCAGCAGCTTGGGGCAGGGCCGCGACTATGGCTACACCTTC,CASSLGQGRDYGYTF,TRBV5-1,NA,few,TRBJ1-2
TGTGCTAGTGGCCCCGACAGGAACTATGGCTACACCTTC,CASGPDRNYGYTF,TRBV12-5,NA,few,TRBJ1-2
TGCGCCAGCAGCGGGACTAGCGGGGGAAGATCCAATGAGCAGTTCTTC,CASSGTSGGRSNEQFF,TRBV10-1,TRBD2,NA,TRBJ2-1
TGTGCCAGCAGCCAAGCGGACAGGGGTGGTGGCTACACCTTC,CASSQADRGGGYTF,TRBV3-1/TRBV3-2,TRBD1,NA,TRBJ1-2
TGTGCCAGCAGCCAGGAGACAGGGAAGGGCAAAAACATTCAGTACTTC,CASSQETGKGKNIQYF,TRBV5-4,TRBD1,NA,TRBJ2-4
TGCGCCAGTACGCAGGGGGTCGGAAACACCATATATTTT,CASTQGVGNTIYF,TRBV5-1,TRBD1,NA,TRBJ1-3
TGTGCCAGCAGCCACAAACAGGGGAACCAAGAGACCCAGTACTTC,CASSHKQGNQETQYF,TRBV7-9,TRBD1,NA,TRBJ2-5
TGTGCCAGCAGCTTAGAGGCATGGGGGGAGAAGGGAAACACCATATATTTT,CASSLEAWGEKGNTIYF,TRBV7-9,NA,NA,TRBJ1-3
TGCGCCAGCAGCCTAGCGGGGGGAGGAGAGACCCAGTACTTC,CASSLAGGGETQYF,TRBV5-1,TRBD2,NA,TRBJ2-5
TGTGCCAGCTCACCGACTTCGGGTTTCGGGGATAATTCACCCCTCCACTTT,CASSPTSGFGDNSPLHF,TRBV18,NA,NA,TRBJ1-6